This is a list of T cell receptor beta chains from one sample in a study of cytomegalovirus exposure and HLA in healthy donors. Produced via immunoSEQ multiplex PCR; TCRdb's table is partial and in-frame only. The sample has 200,000 or so clones, approximately 80% seen once. The sample comprised PBMCs. All receptors come from a woman aged 25 to 39 in good health and CMV-seropositive. Each CDR3 is given with its conserved first and last residue. The order of the fields is CDR3 protein, J gene, clone size, V gene. For some rows the clone size is stated as once, few or many, or as a class when expanded; others skip it.

CDR3aa: CATAETASNQPQHF
j_gene: TRBJ1-5
abundance: -
v_gene: TRBV7-6

CDR3aa: CASSLNRAAKNIQYF
j_gene: TRBJ2-4
abundance: -
v_gene: TRBV7-2

CDR3aa: CASSLSLGQGNTEAFF
j_gene: TRBJ1-1
abundance: -
v_gene: TRBV28

CDR3aa: CASSLGQGAVNEQFF
j_gene: TRBJ2-1
abundance: -
v_gene: TRBV7-3

CDR3aa: CASSLRLGQGVTKNIQYF
j_gene: TRBJ2-4
abundance: -
v_gene: TRBV5-1

CDR3aa: CATRLGENEQFF
j_gene: TRBJ2-1
abundance: -
v_gene: TRBV6-4

CDR3aa: CASSARDRAYEQYF
j_gene: TRBJ2-7
abundance: -
v_gene: TRBV9

CDR3aa: CASRDAGGWGYGYTF
j_gene: TRBJ1-2
abundance: -
v_gene: TRBV6-5

CDR3aa: CASSILGVRNTIYF
j_gene: TRBJ1-3
abundance: -
v_gene: TRBV19

CDR3aa: CASSLGTERNTEAFF
j_gene: TRBJ1-1
abundance: few
v_gene: TRBV4-1

CDR3aa: CASSPISGGSVGYTF
j_gene: TRBJ1-2
abundance: -
v_gene: TRBV6-5

CDR3aa: CASSQPGRPYGYTF
j_gene: TRBJ1-2
abundance: -
v_gene: TRBV19

CDR3aa: CASSEAYEQYF
j_gene: TRBJ2-7
abundance: few
v_gene: TRBV2

CDR3aa: CASRVDRDSYEQYF
j_gene: TRBJ2-7
abundance: -
v_gene: TRBV7-8

CDR3aa: CASTWTSGSSNEQFF
j_gene: TRBJ2-1
abundance: -
v_gene: TRBV4-2

CDR3aa: CASSLTVATQYF
j_gene: TRBJ2-3
abundance: -
v_gene: TRBV28

CDR3aa: CARKGTGISGNTIYF
j_gene: TRBJ1-3
abundance: -
v_gene: TRBV6-4

CDR3aa: CSAKEGGANYGYTF
j_gene: TRBJ1-2
abundance: -
v_gene: TRBV29-1

CDR3aa: CASTLLTGFYEQYF
j_gene: TRBJ2-7
abundance: few
v_gene: TRBV7-8

CDR3aa: CASSYSSRANTGELFF
j_gene: TRBJ2-2
abundance: once
v_gene: TRBV6-5

CDR3aa: CASSLASSGRNGEQFF
j_gene: TRBJ2-1
abundance: -
v_gene: TRBV7-9

CDR3aa: CASKTGYGGVYGYTF
j_gene: TRBJ1-2
abundance: -
v_gene: TRBV5-1

CDR3aa: CASSLTGATGELFF
j_gene: TRBJ2-2
abundance: -
v_gene: TRBV28

CDR3aa: CASSPRGGTETQYF
j_gene: TRBJ2-5
abundance: -
v_gene: TRBV7-9

CDR3aa: CASSVVGQSSHGYTF
j_gene: TRBJ1-2
abundance: once
v_gene: TRBV9

CDR3aa: CASSILSGGRPGELFF
j_gene: TRBJ2-2
abundance: few
v_gene: TRBV19

CDR3aa: CASSFPLTSGNSYEQYF
j_gene: TRBJ2-7
abundance: -
v_gene: TRBV28

CDR3aa: CASSRQGDRLGETQYF
j_gene: TRBJ2-5
abundance: once
v_gene: TRBV5-1

CDR3aa: CASSSLQAETEAFF
j_gene: TRBJ1-1
abundance: once
v_gene: TRBV6-5

CDR3aa: CASSREAFF
j_gene: TRBJ1-1
abundance: once
v_gene: TRBV5-6

CDR3aa: CASSETRRGLYEQYF
j_gene: TRBJ2-7
abundance: -
v_gene: TRBV2

CDR3aa: CASSQAGFSDEQYF
j_gene: TRBJ2-7
abundance: few
v_gene: TRBV4-1

CDR3aa: CASSLGRGRSDTQYF
j_gene: TRBJ2-3
abundance: -
v_gene: TRBV5-4

CDR3aa: CASSPVRGEQYF
j_gene: TRBJ2-7
abundance: -
v_gene: TRBV4-2

CDR3aa: CSVVKHYSGQGSAETQYF
j_gene: TRBJ2-5
abundance: -
v_gene: TRBV29-1

CDR3aa: CASSTGGLSYNEQFF
j_gene: TRBJ2-1
abundance: -
v_gene: TRBV4-1

CDR3aa: CSVGADTQYF
j_gene: TRBJ2-3
abundance: -
v_gene: TRBV29-1

CDR3aa: CASSPRTGERLRGYTF
j_gene: TRBJ1-2
abundance: -
v_gene: TRBV5-5

CDR3aa: CASSLLRILGRVRTEAFF
j_gene: TRBJ1-1
abundance: -
v_gene: TRBV28

CDR3aa: CASSVNLEKLFF
j_gene: TRBJ1-4
abundance: -
v_gene: TRBV6-1

CDR3aa: CASRGATGGTYEQYF
j_gene: TRBJ2-7
abundance: -
v_gene: TRBV5-1

CDR3aa: CASSLELDSSYEQYF
j_gene: TRBJ2-7
abundance: once
v_gene: TRBV7-2

CDR3aa: CASSYSPTGIPGELFF
j_gene: TRBJ2-2
abundance: -
v_gene: TRBV6-5

CDR3aa: CASSVRLALSEQFF
j_gene: TRBJ2-1
abundance: -
v_gene: TRBV2

CDR3aa: CASSYDPLGEYGYTF
j_gene: TRBJ1-2
abundance: -
v_gene: TRBV6-6

CDR3aa: CASRTPTSGYNEQFF
j_gene: TRBJ2-1
abundance: -
v_gene: TRBV27

CDR3aa: CASSLALQGYEQYF
j_gene: TRBJ2-7
abundance: -
v_gene: TRBV5-1